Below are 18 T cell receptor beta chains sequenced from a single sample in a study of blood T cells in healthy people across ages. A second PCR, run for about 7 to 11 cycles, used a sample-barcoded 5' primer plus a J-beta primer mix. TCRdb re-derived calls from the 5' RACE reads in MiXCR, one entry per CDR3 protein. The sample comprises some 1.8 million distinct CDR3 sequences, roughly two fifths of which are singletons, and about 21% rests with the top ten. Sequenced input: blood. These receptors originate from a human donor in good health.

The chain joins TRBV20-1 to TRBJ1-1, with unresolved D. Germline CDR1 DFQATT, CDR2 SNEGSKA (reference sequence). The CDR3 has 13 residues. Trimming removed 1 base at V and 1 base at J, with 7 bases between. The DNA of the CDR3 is TGCAGTGCTAGAGTCCAGAGGAACACTGAAGCTTTCTTT. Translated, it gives CSARVQRNTEAFF.

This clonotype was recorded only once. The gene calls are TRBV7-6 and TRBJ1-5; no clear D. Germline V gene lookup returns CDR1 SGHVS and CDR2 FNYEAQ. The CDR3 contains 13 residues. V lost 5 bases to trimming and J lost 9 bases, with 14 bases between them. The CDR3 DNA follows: TGTGCCAGCAGCCCCACGATATGGGGGCCCCAGCATTTT. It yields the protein CASSPTIWGPQHF.

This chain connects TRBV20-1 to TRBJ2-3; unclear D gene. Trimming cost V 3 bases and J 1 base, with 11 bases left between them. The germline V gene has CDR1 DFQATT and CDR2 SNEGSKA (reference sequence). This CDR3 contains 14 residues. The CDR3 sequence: CSASGGVGTDTQYF. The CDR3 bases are TGCAGTGCTAGTGGTGGGGTTGGCACAGATACGCAGTATTTT.

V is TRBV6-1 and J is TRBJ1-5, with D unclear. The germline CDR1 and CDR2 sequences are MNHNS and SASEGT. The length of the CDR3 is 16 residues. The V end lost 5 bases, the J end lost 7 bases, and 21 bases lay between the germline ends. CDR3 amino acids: CASSLRETGGFQPQHF. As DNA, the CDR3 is TGTGCCAGCAGTCTGAGGGAGACGGGAGGATTCCAGCCCCAGCATTTT.

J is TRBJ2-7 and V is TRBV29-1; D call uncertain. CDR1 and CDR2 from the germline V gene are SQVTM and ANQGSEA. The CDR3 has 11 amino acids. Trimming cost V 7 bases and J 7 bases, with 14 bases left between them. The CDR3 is CSAAVQLEQYF. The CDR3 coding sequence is TGCAGCGCCGCGGTTCAGTTGGAGCAGTACTTC.

The CDR3 is CSAQSGGPETQYF. DNA of the CDR3: TGCAGTGCCCAATCAGGGGGCCCAGAGACCCAGTACTTC. This chain connects TRBV20-1 to TRBJ2-5; TRBD1 matches at 8 bases. The junction had 7 bases not matched to a gene; V was cut back by 6 bases and J by 4 bases. The CDR3 is 13 amino acids. CDR1 is DFQATT, CDR2 SNEGSKA, per germline (reference sequence).

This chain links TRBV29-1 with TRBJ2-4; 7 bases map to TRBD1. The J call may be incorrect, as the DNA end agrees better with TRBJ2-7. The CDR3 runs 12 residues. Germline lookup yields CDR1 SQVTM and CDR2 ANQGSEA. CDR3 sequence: CSARQGPNEQYF. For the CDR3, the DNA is TGCAGCGCTAGACAGGGACCAAACGAGCAGTACTTC.

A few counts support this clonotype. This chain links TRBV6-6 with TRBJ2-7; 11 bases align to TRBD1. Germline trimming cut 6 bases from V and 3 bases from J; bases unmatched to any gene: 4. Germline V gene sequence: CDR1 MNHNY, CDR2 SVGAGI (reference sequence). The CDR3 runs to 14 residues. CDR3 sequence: CASRRTGGGYEQYF. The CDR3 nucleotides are TGTGCCAGCAGAAGGACAGGGGGCGGCTACGAGCAGTACTTC.

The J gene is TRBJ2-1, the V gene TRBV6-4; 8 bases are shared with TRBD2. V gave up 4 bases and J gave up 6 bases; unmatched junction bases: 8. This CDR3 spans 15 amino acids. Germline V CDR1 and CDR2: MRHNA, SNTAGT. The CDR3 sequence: CASSGVAGGANEQFF. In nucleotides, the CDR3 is TGTGCCAGCAGTGGCGTTGCCGGGGGGGCCAATGAGCAGTTCTTC.

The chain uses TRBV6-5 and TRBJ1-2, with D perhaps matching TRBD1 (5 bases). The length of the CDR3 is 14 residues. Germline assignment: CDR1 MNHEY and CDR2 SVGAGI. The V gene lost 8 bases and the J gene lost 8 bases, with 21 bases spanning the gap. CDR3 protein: CASGARASAEGYTF. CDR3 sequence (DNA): TGTGCCAGCGGGGCTCGGGCCTCAGCAGAGGGCTACACCTTC.

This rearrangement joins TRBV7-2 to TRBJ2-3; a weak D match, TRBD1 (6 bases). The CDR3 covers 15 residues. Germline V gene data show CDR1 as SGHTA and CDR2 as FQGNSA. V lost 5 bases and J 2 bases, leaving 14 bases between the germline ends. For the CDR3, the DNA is TGTGCCAGCAGCCTACAGGGCTACTTCACAGATACGCAGTATTTT. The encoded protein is CASSLQGYFTDTQYF.

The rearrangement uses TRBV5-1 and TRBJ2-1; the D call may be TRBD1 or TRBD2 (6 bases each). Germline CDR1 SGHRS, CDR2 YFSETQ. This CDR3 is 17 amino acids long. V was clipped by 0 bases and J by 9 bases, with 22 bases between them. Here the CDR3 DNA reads TGCGCCAGCAGCTTGGCTAACGGGGGCTTTGCTACGGTTGAGCAGTTCTTC. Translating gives CASSLANGGFATVEQFF.

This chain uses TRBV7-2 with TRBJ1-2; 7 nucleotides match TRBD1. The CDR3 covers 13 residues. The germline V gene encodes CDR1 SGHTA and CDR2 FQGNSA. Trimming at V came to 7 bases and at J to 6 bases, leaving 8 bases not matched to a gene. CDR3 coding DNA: TGTGCCAGCACTATTGACAGGGACGATGGCTACACCTTC. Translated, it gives CASTIDRDDGYTF. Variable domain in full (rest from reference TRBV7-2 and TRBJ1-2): GAGVSQSPSNKVTEKGKDVELRCDPISGHTALYWYRQSLGQGLEFLIYFQGNSAPDKSGLPSDRFSAERTGGSVSTLTIQRTQQEDSAVYLCASTIDRDDGYTFGSGTRLTVV.

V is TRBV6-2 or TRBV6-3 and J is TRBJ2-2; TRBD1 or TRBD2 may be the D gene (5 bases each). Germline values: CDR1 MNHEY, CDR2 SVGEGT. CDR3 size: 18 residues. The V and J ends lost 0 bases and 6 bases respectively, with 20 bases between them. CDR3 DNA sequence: TGTGCCAGCAGTTACTCGACTGGAGGCAGGGAACTTCCCGGGGAGCTGTTTTTT. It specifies CASSYSTGGRELPGELFF.

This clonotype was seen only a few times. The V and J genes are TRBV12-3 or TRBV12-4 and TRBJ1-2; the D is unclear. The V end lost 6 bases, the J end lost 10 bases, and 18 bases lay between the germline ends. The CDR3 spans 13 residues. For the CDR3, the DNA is TGTGCCAGCAGCCCCTCTCATATCCATGACTACACCTTC. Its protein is CASSPSHIHDYTF.

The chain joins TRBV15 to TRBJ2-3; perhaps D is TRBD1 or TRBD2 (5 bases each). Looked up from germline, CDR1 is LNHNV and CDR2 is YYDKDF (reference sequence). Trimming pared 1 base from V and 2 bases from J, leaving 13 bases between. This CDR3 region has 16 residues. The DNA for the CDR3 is TGTGCCACCAGCAGAGCAGTAGGGACGAACACAGATACGCAGTATTTT. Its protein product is CATSRAVGTNTDTQYF.

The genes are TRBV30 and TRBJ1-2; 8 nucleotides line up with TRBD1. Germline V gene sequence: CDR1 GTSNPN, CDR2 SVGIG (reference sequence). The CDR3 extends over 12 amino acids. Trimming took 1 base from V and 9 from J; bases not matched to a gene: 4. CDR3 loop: CAWSAQGASYTF. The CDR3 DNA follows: TGTGCCTGGAGTGCGCAGGGGGCTAGCTACACCTTC.

The CDR3 DNA sequence: TGCAGTGCTAGACCACCAGGGACTGGAAACACCATATATTTT. Translation gives CSARPPGTGNTIYF. This chain uses TRBV20-1 with TRBJ1-3, with D possibly being TRBD1 (5 bases). Trimming removed 2 bases at V and 2 bases at J, with 10 bases between. CDR1 and CDR2 (germline): DFQATT, SNEGSKA (reference sequence). This CDR3 comprises 14 residues.